A selection of T cell receptor beta chains follows, all from one sample in a study of blood T cells in healthy people across ages. TCRdb recomputed calls from the 5' RACE reads with MiXCR, one row per CDR3 protein. The table lists 1.5 million to 2 million distinct CDR3 sequences, 28% of them singletons. Sequenced material: blood. These receptors came from a woman under 40 in good health. Each CDR3 is given without its conserved first and last residue.

V gene	J gene	CDR3 protein
TRBV27	TRBJ1-6	ASSPQDRFKSPLH
TRBV20-1	TRBJ2-1	SACCSGRSFSYNEQF
TRBV28	TRBJ2-3	ASSLIRGLSTDTQY
TRBV9	TRBJ2-7	ASSVEGSADAKY
TRBV3-1	TRBJ1-1	ASSRRGGPTEAF
TRBV30	TRBJ2-7	AWVPGAAFSYEQY
TRBV4-3	TRBJ1-6	ASSQDRGTSFH
TRBV5-5	TRBJ1-1	ASSLDGVGGAF
TRBV9	TRBJ2-3	ASSVASGTNTDTQY
TRBV5-1	NA	ASTPGDEYEQY
TRBV7-6	NA	ASSLAGTGNYEQY
TRBV28	TRBJ1-2	ASSGQVSLGYGYT
TRBV29-1	TRBJ2-4	SVSIRGKNIQY
TRBV5-1	TRBJ1-2	ASRGETNYGYT
TRBV24-1	TRBJ2-1	APQDFYNEQF
TRBV29-1	TRBJ1-2	SVSTGEVYT
TRBV30	TRBJ2-7	AWSPARGISYEQY
TRBV18	TRBJ1-2	ASSPGTGDHT
TRBV2	TRBJ2-3	ASSESDRTQY
TRBV10-3	TRBJ1-3	AISATGGNTIY
TRBV7-9	TRBJ2-1	ASSLAGLEGFPDEQF
TRBV20-1	TRBJ1-5	SVSDTFSRPQH
TRBV27	TRBJ2-3	ASLLCLRGGGRIDTQY
TRBV12-3/TRBV12-4	TRBJ2-3	ASSLWQEDTQY
TRBV7-2	TRBJ2-7	ASSSLSVSEQY
TRBV6-1	TRBJ1-1	ASSEARLEAF
TRBV29-1	TRBJ2-2	SVVDDSENTGELF
TRBV10-3	TRBJ2-3	AISASLTSGSSNDTQY
TRBV9	TRBJ2-1	ASSDPGLTNEQF
TRBV20-1	TRBJ1-6	SARGARSSGNSPLH
TRBV7-3	TRBJ2-2	ASSLMAGMNTGELF
TRBV7-2	TRBJ2-1	ASSDPSSGRAVNEQF
TRBV20-1	TRBJ2-4	SARGRGTPPGDIQY
TRBV15	TRBJ2-5	ATSRSTGGQETQY
TRBV20-1	TRBJ2-1	SAVKPGLASRGYNEQF
TRBV5-1	TRBJ2-2	ASSLAGDSITGELF
TRBV6-2/TRBV6-3	TRBJ1-2	ASTHGNRGGYT
TRBV5-5	TRBJ1-2	ASSLYPGTGDYDYT
TRBV12-3/TRBV12-4	TRBJ2-3	ASSLEPDTQY
TRBV6-1	TRBJ1-1	ASSDGRTEAF
TRBV15	TRBJ2-2	ATKTGTHTGELF
TRBV7-2	TRBJ2-7	ASSPTSGRLLAYEQY
TRBV7-9	TRBJ2-1	ASSLLTYNEQF
TRBV12-3/TRBV12-4	TRBJ1-1	ASLLGVSTKAF
TRBV30	TRBJ1-5	AWSGRGLHNQPQH
TRBV23-1	TRBJ2-7	ASSQGGRTREQY
TRBV6-6	TRBJ2-2	ASSPNRLANTGELF
TRBV7-2	TRBJ1-1	ASSKGQSNTEAF
TRBV5-1	TRBJ1-1	ASRDGQGTEAF
TRBV3-1	TRBJ2-7	ASSLQQYEQY
TRBV29-1	TRBJ2-2	SVEDGGRVTGELF
TRBV20-1	TRBJ2-5	SAQRDSDQETQY
TRBV28	TRBJ2-1	ASSQSRDRGKYEQF
TRBV25-1	TRBJ2-1	ASSGTGGGEQF